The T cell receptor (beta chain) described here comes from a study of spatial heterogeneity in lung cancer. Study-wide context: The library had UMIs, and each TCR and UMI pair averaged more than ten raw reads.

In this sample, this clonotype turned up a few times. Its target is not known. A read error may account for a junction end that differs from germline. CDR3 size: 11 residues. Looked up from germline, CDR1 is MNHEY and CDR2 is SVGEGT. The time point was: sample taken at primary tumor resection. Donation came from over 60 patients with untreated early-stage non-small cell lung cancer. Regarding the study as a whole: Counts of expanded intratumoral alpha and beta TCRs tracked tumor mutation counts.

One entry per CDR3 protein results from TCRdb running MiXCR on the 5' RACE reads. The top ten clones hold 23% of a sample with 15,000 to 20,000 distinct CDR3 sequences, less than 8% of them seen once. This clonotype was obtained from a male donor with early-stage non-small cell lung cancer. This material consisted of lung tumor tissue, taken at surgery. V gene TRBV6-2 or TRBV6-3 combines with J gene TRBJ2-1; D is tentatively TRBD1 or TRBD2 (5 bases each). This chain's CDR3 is CASSYGGLRVF. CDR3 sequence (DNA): TGTGCCAGCAGTTATGGGGGTCTTAGGGTCTTC.